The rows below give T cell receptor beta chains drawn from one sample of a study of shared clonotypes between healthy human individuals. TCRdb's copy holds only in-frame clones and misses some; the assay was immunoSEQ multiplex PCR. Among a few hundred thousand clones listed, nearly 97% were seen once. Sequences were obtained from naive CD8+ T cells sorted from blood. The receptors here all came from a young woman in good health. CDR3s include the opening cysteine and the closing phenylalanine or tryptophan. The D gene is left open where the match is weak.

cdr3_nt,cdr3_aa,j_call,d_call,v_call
TGCAGCGTTGATTCGAGGGGACTAGCGGGAGATGGGTACCAAGAGACCCAGTACTTC,CSVDSRGLAGDGYQETQYF,TRBJ2-5,TRBD2,TRBV29-1
TGTGCCAGCCGCGACAGGGGAAGGAACGAGCAGTACTTC,CASRDRGRNEQYF,TRBJ2-7,TRBD1,TRBV28
TGTGCCAGTAGTATGGGTAGCGGGTCTTACGAGCAGTACTTC,CASSMGSGSYEQYF,TRBJ2-7,TRBD2,TRBV19
TGTGCCAGCAGCTTAGCGGGAGCGGGAAACGAGCAGTACTTC,CASSLAGAGNEQYF,TRBJ2-7,TRBD2,TRBV13
TGTGCCAGCAGTTACCTTACAGGGGACACCAGGGAGCTGTTTTTT,CASSYLTGDTRELFF,TRBJ2-2,TRBD1,TRBV6-5
TGTGCCAGCAGCCAAACTAGCGGGAGTCCTTATGAGCAGTTCTTC,CASSQTSGSPYEQFF,TRBJ2-1,TRBD2,TRBV4-2
TGTGCCAGCAGCTTTTTCGATTACGAGCAGTACTTC,CASSFFDYEQYF,TRBJ2-7,NA,TRBV5-6
TGCGCCAGCAGCTCACACTTTAGGGAGCCGAAGTATAGCAATCAGCCCCAGCATTTT,CASSSHFREPKYSNQPQHF,TRBJ1-5,NA,TRBV5-1
TGTGCCAGCAGCACCAGCGGGAGTGGCCCTAGGTCCTACGAGCAGTACTTC,CASSTSGSGPRSYEQYF,TRBJ2-7,TRBD2,TRBV7-9
TGCAGCGTTGAGCAGGACCTGCGTTATGGCTACACCTTC,CSVEQDLRYGYTF,TRBJ1-2,NA,TRBV29-1
TGTGGGACAGGGACTGGGGCCAACGTCCTGACTTTC,CGTGTGANVLTF,TRBJ2-6,TRBD1,TRBV19
TGTGCCAGCAGTTATAGCGACGACTACGAGCAGTACTTC,CASSYSDDYEQYF,TRBJ2-7,NA,TRBV6-6
TGTGCCAGCAGCTTAGACAGCTACGCGAACACCGGGGAGCTGTTTTTT,CASSLDSYANTGELFF,TRBJ2-2,NA,TRBV11-3
TGCGCCAGCAGCCAAGACCCTCAACAGGGGGCGATATCCTACGAGCAGTACTTC,CASSQDPQQGAISYEQYF,TRBJ2-7,TRBD1,TRBV4-1
TGCGCCAGCAGTCAATGGACAGGCGAGGCGGCCGGGGAGCTGTTTTTT,CASSQWTGEAAGELFF,TRBJ2-2,TRBD1,TRBV23-1
TGTGCCAGCAGCTTAGTAGGAGCGGGAGTAGACTACGAGCAGTACTTC,CASSLVGAGVDYEQYF,TRBJ2-7,TRBD2,TRBV7-9
TGTGCCAGCAGCTTTACAGGGGCCCATTATGGCTACACCTTC,CASSFTGAHYGYTF,TRBJ1-2,TRBD1,TRBV7-9
TGTGCCAGCTCACCCACGGGACTAGCGGGAGTTGAGACCCAGTACTTC,CASSPTGLAGVETQYF,TRBJ2-5,TRBD2,TRBV18